The 26 T cell receptor beta chains in this list originate from one sample, sequenced in a study of early T cells in non-severe SARS-CoV-2 infection. TCRdb processed the 5' RACE reads anew with MiXCR; each CDR3 protein has one entry. This repertoire shows about 100,000 distinct CDR3 sequences, approximately 13% found once; its top ten account for about 2.3%. The sequenced sample was whole blood. The receptors come from an adult who was a healthcare worker with PCR-confirmed SARS-CoV-2 infection or an uninfected control (not recorded which).

The V gene is TRBV11-2, the J gene TRBJ2-1; D uncertain. V gave up 5 bases and J gave up 6 bases, with 20 bases separating them. The CDR3 length is 16 residues. Germline CDR1 and CDR2: SGHAT and FQNNGV. CDR3 DNA: TGTGCCAGCAGCGTATTAGGGCGCACCAACTCCAATGAGCAGTTCTTC. It translates to CASSVLGRTNSNEQFF.

This clonotype was picked up many times. The CDR3 coding sequence is TGCGCCAGCAGCTTGGGCCAGATCAATCAGCCCCAGCATTTT. Amino acids: CASSLGQINQPQHF. This chain links TRBV5-1 with TRBJ1-5; D unclear. The germline CDR1 and CDR2 sequences are SGHRS and YFSETQ. Trimming took 0 bases from V and 3 from J, leaving 7 bases between them. The CDR3 is 14 amino acids.

This clonotype was observed at least ten times. This chain joins TRBV11-2 and TRBJ2-7; TRBD2 is a possible D gene (6 bases). Germline V gene data show CDR1 as SGHAT and CDR2 as FQNNGV. The CDR3 runs 15 residues. The germline V and J ends were trimmed by 5 bases and 2 bases, with 16 bases remaining between them. The CDR3 DNA reads TGTGCCAGCAGCCCCCTAGCGAGCTGGACCTACGAGCAGTACTTC. This sequence encodes CASSPLASWTYEQYF. Together with reference TRBV11-2 and TRBJ2-7, the CDR3 gives the full variable domain: EAGVAQSPRYKIIEKRQSVAFWCNPISGHATLYWYQQILGQGPKLLIQFQNNGVVDDSQLPKDRFSAERLKGVDSTLKIQPAKLEDSAVYLCASSPLASWTYEQYFGPGTRLTVT.

The chain links TRBV7-2 to TRBJ2-2; no reliable D call. The CDR3 sequence is 14 residues long. V dropped 2 bases and J dropped 1 base, with 5 bases sitting between them. Germline-derived CDR1 and CDR2 are SGHTA and FQGNSA. CDR3 bases: TGTGCCAGCAGCTTATCGTGGAACACCGGGGAGCTGTTTTTT. It is translated as CASSLSWNTGELFF.

This clonotype came up many times. V gene TRBV5-1 combines with J gene TRBJ1-1; D is uncertain. Germline assignment: CDR1 SGHRS and CDR2 YFSETQ. CDR3 length: 13 amino acids. The V and J ends lost 0 bases and 4 bases respectively, with 7 bases between them. The DNA of the CDR3 is TGCGCCAGCAGCTTGGGGGCTGTCACTGAAGCTTTCTTT. It is translated as CASSLGAVTEAFF. The full variable domain, completed using reference TRBV5-1 and TRBJ1-1, is KAGVTQTPRYLIKTRGQQVTLSCSPISGHRSVSWYQQTPGQGLQFLFEYFSETQRNKGNFPGRFSGRQFSNSRSEMNVSTLELGDSALYLCASSLGAVTEAFFGQGTRLTVV.

Ten or more counts support this clonotype. The chain is built from TRBV2 and TRBJ1-4; TRBD1 aligns across 9 bases. This CDR3 is 21 amino acids long. Germline V gene sequence: CDR1 SNHLY, CDR2 FYNNEI. V lost 7 bases and J lost 10; bases outside the gene matches: 31. CDR3 residues: CASTDQVPKLGTGRLLGKLFF. The CDR3 DNA follows: TGTGCCAGCACCGATCAAGTACCCAAACTCGGGACAGGGAGGTTGTTGGGAAAACTGTTTTTT.

Remarks on this clonotype: A much larger clone lies one base from this, so it may be a read error. The chain is built from TRBV7-2 and TRBJ2-5, with TRBD2 matching 7 bases. V lost 7 bases to trimming and J lost 1 base; unmatched junction nucleotides: 12. Germline-derived CDR1 and CDR2 are SGHTA and FQGNSA. The CDR3 runs 16 residues. CDR3 sequence (DNA): TGTGCCAGCACCTGGGCGGGCGGGGGACCCCAAGAGACCCAGTACTTC. Protein sequence: CASTWAGGGPQETQYF.

This clonotype appeared a few times. The rearrangement uses TRBV12-3 or TRBV12-4 and TRBJ2-1; 9 bases line up with TRBD2. The CDR3 totals 16 residues. With V trimmed by 7 bases and J by 5 bases, 12 bases remained unmatched. The CDR3 is CASNRRGGGADNEQFF. DNA of the CDR3: TGTGCCAGCAATAGGCGAGGCGGGGGGGCCGACAATGAGCAGTTCTTC.

This clonotype has a count of ten or more. The chain joins TRBV18 to TRBJ1-2, with D maybe TRBD1 (5 bases). Germline-derived CDR1 and CDR2 are KGHSH and LQKENI. With 1 base removed from V and 6 bases from J, the gap between germline ends came to 12 bases. The CDR3 totals 14 residues. This chain's CDR3 is CASSPRRGRDGYTF. The DNA of the CDR3 is TGTGCCAGCTCACCACGAAGGGGACGGGATGGCTACACCTTC.

This clonotype appeared a few times. The genes are TRBV6-5 and TRBJ2-2, with 11 positions matching TRBD2. V shed 6 bases and J 4 bases; nucleotides not matched to a gene: 4. Looked up from germline, CDR1 is MNHEY and CDR2 is SVGAGI. The CDR3 runs to 15 residues. The CDR3 nucleotides read TGTGCCAGCAGGCTTCTAGCGGGGGGCACCGGGGAGCTGTTTTTT. This codes for CASRLLAGGTGELFF.

The chain combines TRBV11-2 with TRBJ1-3, with TRBD1 matching 10 bases. In germline, CDR1 is SGHAT, CDR2 FQNNGV. Trimming took 5 bases from V and 4 from J; bases not matched to a gene: 8. The CDR3 is 16 amino acids. CDR3 region: CASSPRTGGTGNTIYF. DNA of the CDR3: TGTGCCAGCAGCCCCCGGACAGGGGGTACAGGAAACACCATATATTTT.

This clonotype was observed at least ten times. The V and J genes are TRBV20-1 and TRBJ2-3; 8 nucleotides agree with TRBD2. V shed 3 bases, J shed 5 bases, and the junction held 7 bases outside the gene matches. The length of the CDR3 is 14 residues. Germline V CDR1 and CDR2: DFQATT, SNEGSKA (reference sequence). The CDR3 coding sequence is TGCAGTGCTAGGCCCGGGGGGGGCCGAGATACGCAGTATTTT. Translating gives CSARPGGGRDTQYF.

In this sample, this clonotype turned up many times. V and J are TRBV7-3 and TRBJ2-7; D is perhaps TRBD1 (5 bases). Deletions cut 5 bases from V and 4 bases from J, with 12 bases between. Germline CDR1 and CDR2: SGHTA and FQGTGA. The CDR3 is 13 residues long. The CDR3 reads CASSGRTLYEQYF. The CDR3 DNA follows: TGTGCCAGCAGCGGGCGGACACTATACGAGCAGTACTTC.

This clonotype has a handful of counts. The genes are TRBV20-1 and TRBJ2-7; D ambiguous. This CDR3 comprises 14 residues. Germline CDR1 reads DFQATT; CDR2 reads SNEGSKA (reference sequence). Trimming took off 6 bases at V and 0 bases at J, with 15 bases between the two ends. The CDR3 spells CSAHPTTYSYEQYF. The CDR3 coding sequence is TGCAGTGCCCACCCGACAACTTACTCCTACGAGCAGTACTTC.

This clonotype has at least ten counts. The chain employs TRBV11-2 and TRBJ2-5; possibly TRBD1 for D (5 bases). The V gene lost 1 base and the J gene lost 4 bases, with 7 bases spanning the gap. Germline CDR1 SGHAT, CDR2 FQNNGV. This CDR3 has 13 amino acids. CDR3 sequence (DNA): TGTGCCAGCAGCTTAGGACAGTTAGAGACCCAGTACTTC. It codes for CASSLGQLETQYF. Using reference TRBV11-2 and TRBJ2-5 for the parts outside the CDR3, the full variable domain is EAGVAQSPRYKIIEKRQSVAFWCNPISGHATLYWYQQILGQGPKLLIQFQNNGVVDDSQLPKDRFSAERLKGVDSTLKIQPAKLEDSAVYLCASSLGQLETQYFGPGTRLLVL.

Only a few counts were recorded for this clonotype. The chain employs TRBV2 and TRBJ2-2; 11 bases line up with TRBD2. The CDR3 sequence is 16 residues long. Germline values: CDR1 SNHLY, CDR2 FYNNEI. The J segment lost 2 bases and the V segment lost 7 bases, leaving 6 bases of the junction unmatched. The CDR3 reads CASILLAGGNTGELFF. In nucleotides, the CDR3 is TGTGCCAGCATCCTCCTAGCGGGGGGTAACACCGGGGAGCTGTTTTTT. The whole variable domain, remainder taken from reference TRBV2 and TRBJ2-2, is EPEVTQTPSHQVTQMGQEVILRCVPISNHLYFYWYRQILGQKVEFLVSFYNNEISEKSEIFDDQFSVERPDGSNFTLKIRSTKLEDSAMYFCASILLAGGNTGELFFGEGSRLTVL.

This chain joins TRBV15 and TRBJ1-1; D unresolved. The V end was cut by 9 bases, the J end by 1 base, with 15 bases between. In germline, CDR1 is LNHNV, CDR2 YYDKDF (reference sequence). The CDR3 runs to 14 residues. The CDR3 protein is CATGSRRGNTEAFF. The DNA for the CDR3 is TGTGCCACTGGATCCAGGCGTGGGAACACTGAAGCTTTCTTT.

This clonotype was recorded many times. This rearrangement joins TRBV28 to TRBJ1-5; D not resolved. Germline V gives CDR1 MDHEN, CDR2 SYDVKM. V shed 2 bases and J shed 0 bases, with 8 bases lying between them. The CDR3 has 15 amino acids. CDR3 sequence (DNA): TGTGCCAGCAGTTTAAGTCAGATTAGCAATCAGCCCCAGCATTTT. Protein sequence: CASSLSQISNQPQHF.

This clonotype was picked up many times. This chain uses TRBV27 with TRBJ1-2, with 11 bases lining up with TRBD1. The germline CDR1 and CDR2 sequences are MNHEY and SMNVEV (reference sequence). The CDR3 has 19 residues. The J segment lost 0 bases and the V segment lost 5 bases, leaving 14 bases of the junction unmatched. CDR3 DNA: TGTGCCAGCAGTGCCGGGACAGGGGGTTCCCGCCCTGCTAACTATGGCTACACCTTC. Amino acids: CASSAGTGGSRPANYGYTF.

This clonotype was counted many times. This sequence joins TRBV29-1 and TRBJ2-7, with D hard to call. This CDR3 spans 11 amino acids. Germline assignment: CDR1 SQVTM and CDR2 ANQGSEA. The germline V and J ends were trimmed by 3 bases and 8 bases, with 11 bases remaining between them. CDR3 region: CSVDTGKKQYF. The CDR3 nucleotides are TGCAGCGTTGACACTGGGAAAAAGCAGTACTTC.

There are many counts of this clonotype. V and J are TRBV4-3 and TRBJ2-6; no definite D call. Germline V gives CDR1 LGHNA, CDR2 YSLEER. V was trimmed by 0 bases and J by 1 base, leaving 7 bases between them. CDR3 length: 16 residues. The CDR3 region has the DNA TGCGCCAGCAGCCAAGATTATACATCTGGGGCCAACGTCCTGACTTTC. As protein: CASSQDYTSGANVLTF.

This clonotype was seen only a few times. The V and J genes are TRBV20-1 and TRBJ2-3; D unclear. There are 15 residues in the CDR3. V was shortened by 0 bases and J by 4 bases, with 14 bases between the two germline ends. The germline gives CDR1 DFQATT, CDR2 SNEGSKA (reference sequence). Here the CDR3 DNA reads TGCAGTGCTAGAGATGTCAGACCACCAGCAGATACGCAGTATTTT. Translating gives CSARDVRPPADTQYF.

This clonotype was counted ten times or more. The chain couples TRBV5-1 to TRBJ2-6, with D hard to call. Trimming left V 4 bases short and J 2 bases short, with 7 bases between. The CDR3 spans 14 residues. CDR1 and CDR2 (germline): SGHRS, YFSETQ. Written as DNA, the CDR3 is TGCGCCAGCAGCCCTAACCCTGGGGCCAACGTCCTGACTTTC. It yields the protein CASSPNPGANVLTF. The full variable domain, with the rest looked up from reference TRBV5-1 and TRBJ2-6, is KAGVTQTPRYLIKTRGQQVTLSCSPISGHRSVSWYQQTPGQGLQFLFEYFSETQRNKGNFPGRFSGRQFSNSRSEMNVSTLELGDSALYLCASSPNPGANVLTFGAGSRLTVL.

This clonotype was counted at least ten times. V is TRBV5-1 and J is TRBJ1-5; D is unresolved. V dropped 0 bases and J dropped 6 bases, with 13 bases sitting between them. This CDR3 is built from 15 residues. Germline V gives CDR1 SGHRS, CDR2 YFSETQ. The CDR3 here is CASSLGVGPAQPQHF. The CDR3 region has the DNA TGCGCCAGCAGCTTGGGGGTAGGTCCGGCTCAGCCCCAGCATTTT.

This clonotype occurred many times. The chain uses TRBV4-1 and TRBJ2-7; D uncertain. Trimming removed 3 bases from V and 3 bases from J, with 15 bases in between. Germline assignment: CDR1 MGHRA and CDR2 YSYEKL. This CDR3 contains 15 residues. DNA for the CDR3: TGCGCCAGCAGCCACCCCACCCCCCTGGACTACGAGCAGTACTTC. Amino acids: CASSHPTPLDYEQYF.

This clonotype was counted a few times. The chain links TRBV19 to TRBJ2-5; D not resolved. The V gene lost 3 bases and the J gene lost 4 bases, with 18 bases spanning the gap. Germline V gene lookup returns CDR1 LNHDA and CDR2 SQIVND (reference sequence). CDR3 length: 16 residues. CDR3 region: CASSMSRAVFGETQYF. The CDR3 nucleotides read TGTGCCAGTAGTATGAGTCGGGCCGTGTTTGGAGAGACCCAGTACTTC.